This is a list of T cell receptor beta chains from one sample in a study of TIL therapy for anti-PD-1-resistant metastatic lung cancer. Clones were sequenced by immunoSEQ multiplex PCR, and TCRdb holds only the in-frame ones, with some missing. Of approximately 97,000 clones detected, under 70% appear once; the ten largest clones hold approximately 10%. The source was tumor tissue, collected at baseline. The receptors come from a person aged 25 to 80 with non-small cell lung cancer. Each CDR3 is given with its conserved first and last residue. The order of the fields is D gene, J gene, V gene, clone size, CDR3 protein, CDR3 DNA. The D gene is left open where the match is weak. For some rows the clone size is stated as once, few or many, or as a class when expanded; others skip it.

D gene: .; J gene: TRBJ2-5; V gene: TRBV5-5; clone size: few; CDR3 protein: CASSLGDWRTQYF; CDR3 DNA: TGTGCCAGCAGCTTGGGGGACTGGAGAACCCAGTACTTC
D gene: TRBD1; J gene: TRBJ1-4; V gene: TRBV4-3; clone size: few; CDR3 protein: CASSQQGATNEKLFF; CDR3 DNA: TGCGCCAGCAGCCAACAGGGGGCAACTAATGAAAAACTGTTTTTT
D gene: .; J gene: TRBJ2-5; V gene: TRBV5-1; clone size: once; CDR3 protein: CASSKVQTGKETQYF; CDR3 DNA: TGCGCCAGCAGTAAGGTTCAAACAGGAAAAGAGACCCAGTACTTC
D gene: .; J gene: TRBJ2-2; V gene: TRBV7-3; clone size: once; CDR3 protein: CASSFSGSRGGELFF; CDR3 DNA: TGTGCCAGCAGCTTTTCGGGGAGTCGAGGCGGGGAGCTGTTTTTT
D gene: .; J gene: TRBJ1-1; V gene: TRBV7-2; clone size: .; CDR3 protein: CASSLSRDRPNTEAFF; CDR3 DNA: TGTGCCAGCAGCTTATCGCGTGACAGGCCGAACACTGAAGCTTTCTTT
D gene: .; J gene: TRBJ1-3; V gene: TRBV18; clone size: .; CDR3 protein: CASSLSEDGNTIYF; CDR3 DNA: TGTGCCAGCTCACTTTCAGAGGACGGAAACACCATATATTTT
D gene: .; J gene: TRBJ2-5; V gene: TRBV5-6; clone size: .; CDR3 protein: CASSLEETQYF; CDR3 DNA: TGTGCCAGCAGCTTGGAAGAGACCCAGTACTTC
D gene: TRBD1; J gene: TRBJ2-7; V gene: TRBV4-1; clone size: .; CDR3 protein: CASSQVYRGGYEQYF; CDR3 DNA: TGCGCCAGCAGCCAAGTTTACAGGGGCGGCTACGAGCAGTACTTC
D gene: TRBD1; J gene: TRBJ1-5; V gene: TRBV4-3; clone size: few; CDR3 protein: CASLTGSNQPQHF; CDR3 DNA: TGCGCCAGCTTGACAGGGAGCAATCAGCCCCAGCATTTT
D gene: .; J gene: TRBJ2-7; V gene: TRBV5-5; clone size: once; CDR3 protein: CASSLIGGAYEQYF; CDR3 DNA: TGTGCCAGCAGCTTGATTGGTGGAGCCTACGAGCAGTACTTC
D gene: TRBD1; J gene: TRBJ2-7; V gene: TRBV29-1; clone size: .; CDR3 protein: CSVVPGGYEQYF; CDR3 DNA: TGCAGCGTAGTCCCAGGGGGCTACGAGCAGTACTTC
D gene: .; J gene: TRBJ1-4; V gene: TRBV5-1; clone size: .; CDR3 protein: CASSGRGRNEKLFF; CDR3 DNA: TGCGCCAGCAGCGGTCGAGGGAGAAATGAAAAACTGTTTTTT
D gene: .; J gene: TRBJ2-6; V gene: TRBV5-1; clone size: few; CDR3 protein: CASSRMRSGANVLTF; CDR3 DNA: TGCGCCAGCAGCCGCATGCGCTCTGGGGCCAACGTCCTGACTTTC
D gene: TRBD1; J gene: TRBJ1-1; V gene: TRBV11-1; clone size: .; CDR3 protein: CASSSGQGRTEAFF; CDR3 DNA: TGTGCCAGCAGCTCGGGACAGGGGAGGACTGAAGCTTTCTTT
D gene: .; J gene: TRBJ1-1; V gene: TRBV7-2; clone size: few; CDR3 protein: CASREVQGRATEAFF; CDR3 DNA: TGTGCCAGCAGGGAGGTACAGGGAAGGGCCACTGAAGCTTTCTTT
D gene: TRBD1; J gene: TRBJ2-7; V gene: TRBV3-1/TRBV3-2; clone size: .; CDR3 protein: CASSRQGYEQYF; CDR3 DNA: TGTGCCAGCAGCCGACAGGGCTACGAGCAGTACTTC
D gene: TRBD1; J gene: TRBJ2-7; V gene: TRBV7-7; clone size: .; CDR3 protein: CASSLEVGGQGAVQYF; CDR3 DNA: TGTGCTAGCAGCTTAGAAGTAGGCGGACAGGGGGCCGTGCAGTACTTC
D gene: TRBD1; J gene: TRBJ1-3; V gene: TRBV30; clone size: few; CDR3 protein: CAWMSTGRNTIYF; CDR3 DNA: TGTGCCTGGATGTCGACAGGGAGAAACACCATATATTTT
D gene: TRBD1; J gene: TRBJ2-1; V gene: TRBV18; clone size: .; CDR3 protein: CASSYSRGPGEQFF; CDR3 DNA: TGTGCCAGCTCATACTCCAGGGGGCCCGGTGAGCAGTTCTTC
D gene: .; J gene: TRBJ2-3; V gene: TRBV7-3; clone size: .; CDR3 protein: CASSPDRTSDTQYF; CDR3 DNA: TGTGCCAGCAGCCCTGACCGGACGTCCGATACGCAGTATTTT
D gene: TRBD1; J gene: TRBJ1-4; V gene: TRBV19; clone size: .; CDR3 protein: CASRMGTGDEKLFF; CDR3 DNA: TGTGCCAGTAGAATGGGGACAGGGGATGAAAAACTGTTTTTT
D gene: .; J gene: TRBJ2-1; V gene: TRBV11-2; clone size: once; CDR3 protein: CASSKRTDSYNEQFF; CDR3 DNA: TGTGCCAGCAGCAAACGGACGGATTCCTACAATGAGCAGTTCTTC
D gene: .; J gene: TRBJ2-7; V gene: TRBV9; clone size: few; CDR3 protein: CASSVGEGRSYEQYF; CDR3 DNA: TGTGCCAGCAGCGTAGGAGAGGGGCGCTCCTACGAGCAGTACTTC
D gene: TRBD1; J gene: TRBJ1-1; V gene: TRBV7-9; clone size: .; CDR3 protein: CASSLEGQGAGITEAFF; CDR3 DNA: TGTGCCAGCAGCTTAGAAGGGCAGGGGGCGGGGATCACTGAAGCTTTCTTT
D gene: .; J gene: TRBJ2-1; V gene: TRBV5-6; clone size: .; CDR3 protein: CASTDRSRYFGVYNEQFF; CDR3 DNA: TGTGCCAGCACCGACAGGTCTCGCTATTTCGGAGTTTACAATGAGCAGTTCTTC
D gene: .; J gene: TRBJ2-7; V gene: TRBV7-2; clone size: .; CDR3 protein: CASRFGGSYEQYF; CDR3 DNA: TGTGCCAGCAGATTCGGCGGGTCCTACGAGCAGTACTTC
D gene: .; J gene: TRBJ1-5; V gene: TRBV6-1; clone size: few; CDR3 protein: CASSEVVRGGPQHF; CDR3 DNA: TGTGCCAGCAGTGAAGTCGTCAGGGGTGGGCCCCAGCATTTT
D gene: .; J gene: TRBJ2-1; V gene: TRBV11-2; clone size: .; CDR3 protein: CASSLELSNEQFF; CDR3 DNA: TGTGCCAGCAGTTTGGAACTTTCCAATGAGCAGTTCTTC
D gene: TRBD1; J gene: TRBJ1-2; V gene: TRBV30; clone size: .; CDR3 protein: CAWSVIGAGGNYGYTF; CDR3 DNA: TGTGCCTGGAGTGTAATTGGGGCAGGGGGTAACTATGGCTACACCTTC
D gene: .; J gene: TRBJ2-2; V gene: TRBV4-3; clone size: .; CDR3 protein: CASSQGVRPGELFF; CDR3 DNA: TGCGCCAGCAGCCAAGGAGTACGTCCCGGGGAGCTGTTTTTT
D gene: .; J gene: TRBJ2-1; V gene: TRBV2; clone size: .; CDR3 protein: CASSDRGSSREEQFF; CDR3 DNA: TGTGCCAGCAGTGATCGGGGGTCTAGTAGGGAGGAGCAGTTCTTC
D gene: TRBD1; J gene: TRBJ1-5; V gene: TRBV2; clone size: few; CDR3 protein: CASSPGQGKGQPQHF; CDR3 DNA: TGTGCCAGCAGTCCCGGACAGGGAAAAGGGCAGCCCCAGCATTTT
D gene: .; J gene: TRBJ2-1; V gene: TRBV16; clone size: .; CDR3 protein: CASSQKLGEQFF; CDR3 DNA: TGTGCCAGCAGCCAAAAGTTGGGAGAGCAGTTCTTC
D gene: TRBD1; J gene: TRBJ2-7; V gene: TRBV19; clone size: .; CDR3 protein: CASSNYAGQGIYEQYF; CDR3 DNA: TGTGCCAGTAGCAACTACGCGGGACAGGGAATCTACGAGCAGTACTTC
D gene: TRBD2; J gene: TRBJ2-5; V gene: TRBV2; clone size: many; CDR3 protein: CASTGAGLAGASQETQYF; CDR3 DNA: TGTGCCAGCACAGGGGCAGGACTAGCGGGAGCAAGTCAAGAGACCCAGTACTTC
D gene: .; J gene: TRBJ2-7; V gene: TRBV5-1; clone size: many; CDR3 protein: CASSPVRSSYEQYF; CDR3 DNA: TGCGCCAGCAGTCCCGTCCGAAGCTCCTACGAGCAGTACTTC
D gene: .; J gene: TRBJ2-3; V gene: TRBV9; clone size: .; CDR3 protein: CASSQDRGRDTQYF; CDR3 DNA: TGTGCCAGCAGCCAAGACCGGGGGCGAGATACGCAGTATTTT
D gene: TRBD2; J gene: TRBJ2-3; V gene: TRBV9; clone size: .; CDR3 protein: CASSPMGSGGGYTDTQYF; CDR3 DNA: TGTGCCAGCAGCCCGATGGGTAGCGGGGGGGGCTACACAGATACGCAGTATTTT